One sample yielded the 18 T cell receptor beta chains listed below, sequenced in a study of a mutant IDH1 vaccine in newly diagnosed glioma. Data came from immunoSEQ multiplex PCR; TCRdb stores just in-frame clones and leaves some out. Here the sample spans 25,000 to 30,000 clones, roughly 82% being singletons. Regarding time point: week 35, safety follow-up. Topical imiquimod was applied with each vaccine dose, which held 300 ug of mutant IDH1 20-mer peptide. These TCRs' antigens remain unknown. The sample in question was PBMCs, obtained from a glioma patient whose treatment included an IDH1 peptide vaccine. The receptor source for this set is a middle-aged man with glioma.

The V call is TRBV7-9, the J call TRBJ1-1; D remains ambiguous. V was trimmed by 3 bases and J by 1 base, leaving 6 bases between them. Germline loops: CDR1 SEHNR, CDR2 FQNEAQ (reference sequence). CDR3 length: 13 amino acids. The CDR3 here is CASSFAGNTEAFF. As DNA, the CDR3 is TGTGCCAGCAGCTTTGCCGGGAACACTGAAGCTTTCTTT. Combining the CDR3 with reference TRBV7-9 and TRBJ1-1 gives the whole variable domain DTGVSQNPRHKITKRGQNVTFRCDPISEHNRLYWYRQTLGQGPEFLTYFQNEAQLEKSRLLSDRFSAERPKGSFSTLEIQRTEQGDSAMYLCASSFAGNTEAFFGQGTRLTVV.

The V gene is TRBV15, the J gene TRBJ2-3; D not certain. The V and J ends lost 0 bases and 10 bases respectively, with 20 bases between them. The V gene's germline CDR1 is LNHNV and CDR2 YYDKDF (reference sequence). The CDR3 extends over 16 amino acids. The CDR3 loop reads CATSRDRRQPTVAQYF. DNA for the CDR3: TGTGCCACCAGCAGAGATCGAAGACAACCCACGGTCGCGCAGTATTTT.

The V and J genes are TRBV13 and TRBJ2-2; D may be TRBD1 or TRBD2 (6 bases each). Trimming took 2 bases from V and 6 from J, leaving 10 bases between them. There are 14 residues in the CDR3. CDR1 PRHDT and CDR2 FYEKMQ come from the germline V gene (reference sequence). The CDR3 reads CASSLKGGPGELFF. The DNA of the CDR3 is TGTGCCAGCAGCTTAAAGGGGGGCCCCGGGGAGCTGTTTTTT.

V and J are TRBV19 and TRBJ2-5, with TRBD1 as a possible D gene (6 bases). The length of the CDR3 is 14 residues. The V and J ends lost 5 bases and 1 base respectively, with 11 bases between them. Germline values: CDR1 LNHDA, CDR2 SQIVND (reference sequence). CDR3 in amino acids: CASSPGTPQETQYF. The CDR3, as DNA: TGTGCCAGTAGTCCGGGGACACCCCAAGAGACCCAGTACTTC.

The chain employs TRBV2 and TRBJ2-1, with 11 bases that match TRBD2. The CDR3 is made up of 14 amino acids. The V gene end was trimmed by 6 bases and the J gene end by 8 bases; junction bases not matched to a gene: 6. Germline V gene sequence: CDR1 SNHLY, CDR2 FYNNEI. CDR3 region: CASRPTSGIYEQFF. Written as DNA, the CDR3 is TGTGCCAGCAGGCCGACTAGCGGGATATATGAGCAGTTCTTC.

This rearrangement joins TRBV5-1 to TRBJ2-3; 10 bases map to TRBD2. Germline CDR1 is SGHRS and CDR2 is YFSETQ. This CDR3 is built from 17 residues. V trimming: 4 bases; J trimming: 3 bases; junction bases outside the gene matches: 11. The CDR3 coding sequence is TGCGCCAGCAGCATGGGGCTAGCGGGAGCGGGAACAGATACGCAGTATTTT. Translation gives CASSMGLAGAGTDTQYF.

This CDR3 is CASSLVTGNTEAFF. CDR3 nucleotides: TGTGCCAGCAGCTTAGTAACGGGGAACACTGAAGCTTTCTTT. V gene TRBV7-8 combines with J gene TRBJ1-1, with D unresolved. There are 14 residues in the CDR3. Germline values: CDR1 SGHVS, CDR2 FQNEAQ. The V gene lost 1 base and the J gene lost 1 base, with 7 bases spanning the gap.

This chain joins TRBV6-6 and TRBJ1-3, with a possible D match to TRBD1 (5 bases). Trimming took off 6 bases at V and 3 bases at J, with 9 bases between the two ends. Looked up from germline, CDR1 is MNHNY and CDR2 is SVGAGI (reference sequence). The CDR3 has 13 amino acids. Here the CDR3 DNA reads TGTGCCAGCAGCCCGGGGGGTGGAAACACCATATATTTT. This codes for CASSPGGGNTIYF.

The chain recombines TRBV2 with TRBJ1-1; maybe TRBD1 (5 bases). Germline-derived CDR1 and CDR2 are SNHLY and FYNNEI. This CDR3 contains 8 residues. This chain's CDR3 is CEGKEAFF. The CDR3 coding sequence is TGTGAGGGGAAGGAAGCTTTCTTT.

The genes are TRBV7-9 and TRBJ1-2, with D possibly being TRBD1 (6 bases). Germline V lookup: CDR1 SEHNR, CDR2 FQNEAQ (reference sequence). The CDR3 sequence is 15 residues long. V was cut by 1 base and J by 6 bases, with 15 bases left in between. Here the CDR3 reads CASSLVGTPFDGYTF. The CDR3 DNA sequence: TGTGCCAGCAGCTTAGTAGGGACACCATTCGATGGCTACACCTTC.

This clone was counted a single time. This chain uses TRBV15 with TRBJ1-2, with 9 bases aligning to TRBD1. CDR1 is LNHNV and CDR2 is YYDKDF in the germline V gene (reference sequence). The CDR3 contains 15 residues. V trimming: 5 bases; J trimming: 7 bases; junction bases outside the gene matches: 11. The CDR3 sequence: CATSVPQGATFGYTF. CDR3 DNA sequence: TGTGCCACCAGCGTTCCACAGGGGGCGACCTTTGGCTACACCTTC.

The V call is TRBV14, the J call TRBJ1-6; the match to TRBD1 covers 10 bases. V shed 3 bases, J shed 5 bases, and the junction held 10 bases outside the gene matches. The length of the CDR3 is 18 residues. Germline V gene sequence: CDR1 SGHDN, CDR2 FVKESK. DNA for the CDR3: TGTGCCAGCAGCCAGACAGGGGGCACGTTGGCAGATAATTCACCCCTCCACTTT. Translating gives CASSQTGGTLADNSPLHF. Variable domain in full (rest from reference TRBV14 and TRBJ1-6): EAGVTQFPSHSVIEKGQTVTLRCDPISGHDNLYWYRRVMGKEIKFLLHFVKESKQDESGMPNNRFLAERTGGTYSTLKVQPAELEDSGVYFCASSQTGGTLADNSPLHFGNGTRLTVT.

The chain joins TRBV6-5 to TRBJ1-6; D gene ambiguous. In germline, CDR1 is MNHEY, CDR2 SVGAGI. The CDR3 is made up of 14 amino acids. V dropped 4 bases and J dropped 3 bases, with 7 bases sitting between them. CDR3 DNA: TGTGCCAGCAGTTGGGAACGCTATAATTCACCCCTCCACTTT. It translates to CASSWERYNSPLHF.

The chain carries TRBV5-1 and TRBJ2-1; 8 bases line up with TRBD2. CDR3 length: 15 residues. Trimming cost V 4 bases and J 7 bases; bases outside gene matches: 10. In germline, CDR1 is SGHRS, CDR2 YFSETQ. The CDR3 spells CASSAGLEKTNEQFF. Written as DNA, the CDR3 is TGCGCCAGCAGCGCGGGACTAGAGAAGACAAATGAGCAGTTCTTC.

The chain combines TRBV29-1 with TRBJ2-1, with 13 bases fitting TRBD2. Per the germline V gene, CDR1 is SQVTM and CDR2 is ANQGSEA. The CDR3 runs to 14 residues. J was trimmed by 4 bases and V by 5 bases; bases with no gene match: 2. CDR3 sequence (DNA): TGCAGCGTTAGGACTAGCGGGAGTTACAATGAGCAGTTCTTC. Amino acid sequence: CSVRTSGSYNEQFF.

The chain joins TRBV28 to TRBJ2-7; no reliable D call. Trimming shortened V by 4 bases and J by 3 bases, and 16 bases separated the two germline ends. The CDR3 is 15 amino acids. Per germline, CDR1 MDHEN and CDR2 SYDVKM. As DNA, the CDR3 is TGTGCCAGCAGTTCCTCAGCCCGAATACACTACGAGCAGTACTTC. Protein product: CASSSSARIHYEQYF.

The chain employs TRBV25-1 and TRBJ2-1; no clear D gene. This CDR3 has 14 residues. Trimming cost V 5 bases and J 5 bases, with 13 bases left between them. Germline V gene lookup returns CDR1 MGHDK and CDR2 SYGVNS. CDR3 DNA sequence: TGTGCCAGCAGTAACTTTGGGATTAACAATGAGCAGTTCTTC. This sequence encodes CASSNFGINNEQFF.

This chain uses TRBV6-1 with TRBJ2-7, with D possibly being TRBD2 (6 bases). The CDR3 is 14 residues long. Germline V gives CDR1 MNHNS, CDR2 SASEGT. The V and J ends lost 0 bases and 5 bases respectively, with 11 bases between them. The CDR3 bases are TGTGCCAGCAGTGAAGCCGGGGGTAGAGACGAGCAGTACTTC. This gives the protein CASSEAGGRDEQYF.